This TCR beta chain was obtained from a study of T cell responses to AZD1222 COVID-19 vaccine. Overall study: Second-dose intervals near 4 or 12 weeks were combined. Study-level points and caveats: Spike-specific TCR breadth rose after two AZD1222 doses, and depth rose as well. Donors, mostly white British, included more females; clonal diversity was possibly underestimated. As reported, nearly half of all spike-specific TCRs target variant regions that are unmutated.

CDR1 and CDR2 from the germline V gene are GTSNPN and SVGIG (reference sequence). The CDR3 is made up of 13 amino acids. The germline V and J ends were trimmed by 0 bases and 8 bases, with 13 bases remaining between them. Concerning this clone itself: Its antigen is as yet unknown.

Sequenced by immunoSEQ multiplex PCR; TCRdb stores in-frame clones only, minus some. This table holds 100,000 or so clones, roughly 87% found once. The chain uses TRBV30 and TRBJ1-1; unclear D gene. Sequencing was performed on peripheral blood, taken on day 0 of AZD1222 vaccination. This TCR derives from an adult in good health. For the CDR3, the DNA is TGTGCCTGGAGTGTGGGGTTAAGCAGGGAAGCTTTCTTT. Protein sequence: CAWSVGLSREAFF. Full variable domain (remainder filled in from reference TRBV30 and TRBJ1-1): SQTIHQWPATLVQPVGSPLSLECTVEGTSNPNLYWYRQAAGRGLQLLFYSVGIGQISSEVPQNLSASRPQDRQFILSSKKLLLSDSGFYLCAWSVGLSREAFFGQGTRLTVV.